This TCR beta chain was obtained from a study of regulatory T cells in long-lasting Graves disease. Study-wide findings and caveats: Shared public clonotypes totalled around 2,900 in persistent patients, compared with roughly 970 in new patients. Sampling was limited to peripheral blood rather than thyroid tissue.

This clonotype was observed many times. Its antigen is still unknown. Arm-PCR of CDR3 regions with iRepertoire HTBI primers generated TCR beta libraries. TCRdb fed the multiplex PCR reads into MiXCR, producing one record per CDR3 protein. The sample yields 440,000 or so distinct CDR3 sequences, about 16% seen once. Trimming took off 3 bases at V and 0 bases at J, with 8 bases between the two ends. The CDR3 loop spans 14 amino acids. Time point indicated: newly diagnosed GD, antithyroid drugs for less than 3 months. After RNA was extracted from PBMCs, the TCR library was made from it. This sample also appeared in a second study, on T cells in Graves' hyperthyroidism and ophthalmopathy.

The material sequenced was peripheral blood mononuclear cells (PBMCs), taken at new diagnosis, from a patient treated with antithyroid drugs. This sequence originates from a woman aged 25 to 39 with Graves disease. The V gene is TRBV12-3 or TRBV12-4, the J gene TRBJ1-1; D remains unclear. CDR3 coding DNA: TGTGCCAGCAGTTTCGGCTTTCTGAACACTGAAGCTTTCTTT. Residues: CASSFGFLNTEAFF.